This passage covers 27 T cell receptor beta chains from one sample sequenced in a study of chemoradiotherapy in HPV16-positive cancers. Sequencing used immunoSEQ multiplex PCR; TCRdb keeps in-frame clones, though not all of them. The profile shows around 13,000 clones, approximately 80% of them singletons. The sample was gathered from a patient who underwent chemoradiotherapy. All receptors derive from a human donor with HPV-associated anogenital cancer.

DNA for the CDR3: TGTGCCAGCAGCATCTACTCTGGAAACACCATATATTTT. Translated: CASSIYSGNTIYF. This chain connects TRBV5-6 to TRBJ1-3, with D unclear. In germline, CDR1 is SGHDT, CDR2 YYEEEE. The CDR3 has 13 residues. Trimming took 4 bases from V and 0 from J, leaving 5 bases between them.

This clone came up once. The chain has TRBV4-3 and TRBJ1-2; perhaps TRBD1 as D (5 bases). V was cut by 0 bases and J by 4 bases, with 15 bases left in between. This CDR3 comprises 16 residues. The germline CDR1 and CDR2 sequences are LGHNA and YSLEER. The chain's CDR3 is CASSQDLGGLFYGYTF. The CDR3 DNA follows: TGCGCCAGCAGCCAAGACTTGGGGGGATTATTCTATGGCTACACCTTC.

The chain recombines TRBV4-3 with TRBJ1-3; TRBD1 might be the D (6 bases). The V gene lost 6 bases and the J gene lost 3 bases, with 12 bases spanning the gap. Germline assignment: CDR1 LGHNA and CDR2 YSLEER. The CDR3 extends over 14 amino acids. CDR3 DNA: TGCGCCAGCAGGGGGGGCAAGGGTGGAAACACCATATATTTT. Translation gives CASRGGKGGNTIYF.

V gene TRBV7-9 combines with J gene TRBJ1-2, with D possibly being TRBD1 (6 bases). Germline assignment: CDR1 SEHNR and CDR2 FQNEAQ (reference sequence). The CDR3 spans 14 residues. V was clipped by 7 bases and J by 7 bases, with 19 bases between them. The chain's CDR3 is CASTTPARGGGYTF. The CDR3 DNA sequence: TGTGCCAGCACCACCCCCGCCAGGGGAGGTGGCTACACCTTC.

The chain has TRBV7-9 and TRBJ2-2, with TRBD1 identical over 7 bases. The trim removed 5 bases at V and 5 bases at J, leaving 14 bases unmatched. Germline CDR1 is SEHNR and CDR2 is FQNEAQ (reference sequence). This CDR3 region has 17 residues. The CDR3 sequence is CASSRVTTGRETGELFF. CDR3 sequence (DNA): TGTGCCAGCAGCCGCGTCACGACAGGGAGAGAGACCGGGGAGCTGTTTTTT.

The chain has TRBV4-3 and TRBJ1-1; D uncertain. Germline CDR1 is LGHNA and CDR2 is YSLEER. Trimming took off 4 bases at V and 3 bases at J, with 9 bases between the two ends. This CDR3 comprises 13 residues. The chain's CDR3 is CASSPLGDTEAFF. The CDR3 DNA reads as TGCGCCAGCAGCCCGTTGGGTGACACTGAAGCTTTCTTT.

The genes are TRBV7-2 and TRBJ1-4, with D perhaps TRBD1 (5 bases). The germline V gene encodes CDR1 SGHTA and CDR2 FQGNSA. CDR3 length: 15 residues. V was pared by 6 bases and J by 0 bases, with 11 bases between. CDR3 in DNA: TGTGCCAGCAGGGTACAGGAAGCAACTAATGAAAAACTGTTTTTT. Protein sequence: CASRVQEATNEKLFF.

The rearrangement joins TRBV5-4 to TRBJ2-1, with D possibly matching TRBD1 (6 bases). Trimming left V 3 bases short and J 5 bases short, with 15 bases between. CDR1 and CDR2 from the germline V gene are SGHNT and YYREEE (reference sequence). The CDR3 totals 15 residues. CDR3 DNA sequence: TGTGCCAGCAGCTCCGGACAGACCCTCCACAATGAGCAGTTCTTC. This sequence encodes CASSSGQTLHNEQFF.

The chain couples TRBV5-1 to TRBJ1-1; the D gene is possibly TRBD1 (5 bases). Deletions cut 1 base from V and 1 base from J, with 11 bases between. In germline, CDR1 is SGHRS, CDR2 YFSETQ. The CDR3 is made up of 15 amino acids. For the CDR3, the DNA is TGCGCCAGCAGCTTGAGCGGGGCAGCGAACACTGAAGCTTTCTTT. Amino acid sequence: CASSLSGAANTEAFF.

The V and J genes are TRBV7-2 and TRBJ2-5, with 9 bases fitting TRBD2. This CDR3 region has 14 residues. Per germline, CDR1 SGHTA and CDR2 FQGNSA. With 3 bases clipped from V and 5 bases from J, the junction kept 4 bases outside the gene matches. CDR3 sequence reads: CASSLGGGAETQYF. The CDR3 bases are TGTGCCAGCAGCTTGGGCGGGGGGGCCGAGACCCAGTACTTC.

This clone was counted only a few times. The rearrangement joins TRBV6-6 to TRBJ1-5; the D gene is possibly TRBD1 (6 bases). V was trimmed by 8 bases and J by 6 bases, leaving 14 bases between them. Germline V gene lookup returns CDR1 MNHNY and CDR2 SVGAGI (reference sequence). The length of the CDR3 is 13 residues. As DNA, the CDR3 is TGTGCCAGCCACCGCCTGGGGGCTCAGCCCCAGCATTTT. It yields the protein CASHRLGAQPQHF.

The chain combines TRBV18 with TRBJ1-2; the D is unclear. The CDR3 runs to 14 residues. The germline CDR1 and CDR2 sequences are KGHSH and LQKENI. V dropped 3 bases and J dropped 2 bases, with 10 bases sitting between them. Here the CDR3 DNA reads TGTGCCAGCTCACCGCAGGCGGCAAACTATGGCTACACCTTC. This codes for CASSPQAANYGYTF.

The chain employs TRBV9 and TRBJ2-2, with D perhaps matching TRBD1 or TRBD2 (7 bases each). Germline CDR1 reads SGDLS; CDR2 reads YYNGEE. This CDR3 spans 15 amino acids. The V end was cut by 0 bases, the J end by 5 bases, with 11 bases between. The CDR3 nucleotides read TGTGCCAGCAGCGTAGACAGGGGAGGGACCGGGGAGCTGTTTTTT. Translation gives CASSVDRGGTGELFF.

In its sample, this clone was seen once. The chain joins TRBV11-2 to TRBJ1-1; weak D call: TRBD1 (6 bases). V lost 8 bases to trimming and J lost 4 bases, with 14 bases between them. Germline CDR1 is SGHAT and CDR2 is FQNNGV. The CDR3 runs 13 residues. DNA for the CDR3: TGTGCCAGCTCGGAGGGGGTTTCCACTGAAGCTTTCTTT. Amino acid sequence: CASSEGVSTEAFF.

This clone turned up a few times. J is TRBJ1-1 and V is TRBV4-2; D call uncertain. The germline V gene has CDR1 LGHNA and CDR2 YNFKEQ. The ends were cut back, 0 bases at V and 5 bases at J, with 7 bases in the middle. This CDR3 spans 13 amino acids. The chain's CDR3 is CASSQDEVTEAFF. Here the CDR3 DNA reads TGTGCCAGCAGCCAAGACGAAGTGACTGAAGCTTTCTTT.

A few counts support this clone. The chain joins TRBV19 to TRBJ1-6; 10 bases agree with TRBD1. Germline V gene lookup returns CDR1 LNHDA and CDR2 SQIVND (reference sequence). CDR3 length equals 13 residues. The trim removed 9 bases at V and 9 bases at J, leaving 5 bases unmatched. The CDR3 reads CASRDRGGSPLHF. Written as DNA, the CDR3 is TGTGCCAGCCGGGACAGGGGAGGTTCACCCCTCCACTTT.

The chain joins TRBV5-6 to TRBJ2-3, with D maybe TRBD1 (6 bases). The V gene lost 0 bases and the J gene lost 6 bases, with 8 bases spanning the gap. This CDR3 is built from 13 residues. Germline V gene sequence: CDR1 SGHDT, CDR2 YYEEEE. DNA of the CDR3: TGTGCCAGCAGCTTGGACAGGGTTGATACGCAGTATTTT. It is translated as CASSLDRVDTQYF.

The rearrangement uses TRBV6-6 and TRBJ1-1; TRBD1 agrees at 7 bases. This CDR3 has 12 residues. With V trimmed by 7 bases and J by 10 bases, 9 bases remained unmatched. Per the germline V gene, CDR1 is MNHNY and CDR2 is SVGAGI (reference sequence). The CDR3 DNA follows: TGTGCCAGCACCCTAACGACAGGGCGAGCTTTCTTT. Translation gives CASTLTTGRAFF.

Concerning this clone itself: The same CDR3 arises from other DNA sequences in this sample as well. The chain is built from TRBV4-3 and TRBJ1-1; no firm D call. The ends were cut back, 0 bases at V and 4 bases at J, with 9 bases in the middle. The germline CDR1 and CDR2 sequences are LGHNA and YSLEER. CDR3 length: 14 residues. In nucleotides, the CDR3 is TGCGCCAGCAGCCAAGACCGAGGAGGCACTGAAGCTTTCTTT. Amino acid sequence: CASSQDRGGTEAFF.

The count of this clone is one. This sequence joins TRBV7-8 and TRBJ2-2, with D possibly being TRBD1 (5 bases). The CDR3 spans 15 residues. The V and J ends lost 6 bases and 1 base respectively, with 12 bases between them. In germline, CDR1 is SGHVS, CDR2 FQNEAQ. The CDR3 here is CASRARALNTGELFF. The CDR3 bases are TGTGCCAGCAGGGCCAGGGCCTTGAACACCGGGGAGCTGTTTTTT.

This chain uses TRBV28 with TRBJ1-2; no clear D gene. The CDR3 consists of 14 residues. V shed 5 bases and J shed 5 bases, with 15 bases lying between them. The germline CDR1 and CDR2 sequences are MDHEN and SYDVKM. The CDR3 protein is CASSRSDGVYGYTF. For the CDR3, the DNA is TGTGCCAGCAGTCGATCGGACGGAGTTTATGGCTACACCTTC.

The chain links TRBV11-2 to TRBJ2-7; TRBD1 aligns across 9 bases. This CDR3 region has 16 residues. J lost 7 bases, V lost 4 bases, and 14 bases had no gene match. Germline CDR1 SGHAT, CDR2 FQNNGV. The DNA for the CDR3 is TGTGCCAGCAGCTCCGGGTCCGGGACAGGGCTGGAAGAGCAGTACTTC. Translation: CASSSGSGTGLEEQYF. Full variable domain (outside the CDR3, taken from reference TRBV11-2 and TRBJ2-7): EAGVAQSPRYKIIEKRQSVAFWCNPISGHATLYWYQQILGQGPKLLIQFQNNGVVDDSQLPKDRFSAERLKGVDSTLKIQPAKLEDSAVYLCASSSGSGTGLEEQYFGPGTRLTVT.

The chain joins TRBV12-5 to TRBJ1-2; D is uncertain. Germline V CDR1 and CDR2: LGHNT, FRNRAP. The CDR3 totals 12 residues. Trimming stripped 2 bases from V and 13 bases from J, with 14 bases between. For the CDR3, the DNA is TGTGCTAGTGGTTTGCACACGCAAAAGGCCACCTTC. Its protein is CASGLHTQKATF.

A single count supports this clone. This chain joins TRBV9 and TRBJ1-1, with a possible D match to TRBD1 (5 bases). The length of the CDR3 is 15 residues. Germline V gene data show CDR1 as SGDLS and CDR2 as YYNGEE. The V gene lost 4 bases and the J gene lost 0 bases, with 13 bases spanning the gap. CDR3 in amino acids: CASSPSDTMNTEAFF. The CDR3 nucleotides read TGTGCCAGCAGCCCCTCGGACACCATGAACACTGAAGCTTTCTTT.

The V and J genes are TRBV6-1 and TRBJ1-4; 7 bases are a match to TRBD1. CDR1 and CDR2 (germline): MNHNS, SASEGT. CDR3 size: 15 residues. With 2 bases clipped from V and 9 bases from J, the junction kept 9 bases outside the gene matches. Written as DNA, the CDR3 is TGTGCCAGCAGTGAACTAGGGGCCAGGGGGAAAAAACTGTTTTTT. Translated: CASSELGARGKKLFF.

The V and J genes are TRBV6-5 and TRBJ1-2, with TRBD1 as a possible D gene (5 bases). Germline CDR1 and CDR2: MNHEY and SVGAGI. The length of the CDR3 is 16 residues. Deletions cut 2 bases from V and 0 bases from J, with 13 bases between. CDR3 residues: CASSYDPVGANYGYTF. The CDR3 DNA follows: TGTGCCAGCAGTTACGACCCCGTAGGGGCTAACTATGGCTACACCTTC.

The chain links TRBV5-8 to TRBJ2-5, with D possibly matching TRBD2 (6 bases). V was clipped by 1 base and J by 7 bases, with 14 bases between them. Looked up from germline, CDR1 is SGHTS and CDR2 is YDEGEE. The CDR3 is 14 residues long. The CDR3 loop reads CASSLIYRRGTQYF. The CDR3 nucleotides are TGTGCCAGCAGCTTGATTTACCGGCGGGGGACCCAGTACTTC.